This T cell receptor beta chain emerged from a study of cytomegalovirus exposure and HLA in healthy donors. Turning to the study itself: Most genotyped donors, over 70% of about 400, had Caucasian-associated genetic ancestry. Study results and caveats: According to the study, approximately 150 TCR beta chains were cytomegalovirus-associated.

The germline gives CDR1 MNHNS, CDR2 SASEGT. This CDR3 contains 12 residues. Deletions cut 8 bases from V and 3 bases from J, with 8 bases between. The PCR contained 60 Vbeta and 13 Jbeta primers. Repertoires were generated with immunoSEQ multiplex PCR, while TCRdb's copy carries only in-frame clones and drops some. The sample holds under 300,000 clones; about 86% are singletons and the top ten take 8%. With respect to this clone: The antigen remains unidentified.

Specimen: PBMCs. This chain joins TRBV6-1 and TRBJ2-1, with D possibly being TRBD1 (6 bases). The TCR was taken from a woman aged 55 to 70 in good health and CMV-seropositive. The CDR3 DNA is TGTGCCAGCCGGACAGTCTACAATGAGCAGTTCTTC. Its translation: CASRTVYNEQFF.